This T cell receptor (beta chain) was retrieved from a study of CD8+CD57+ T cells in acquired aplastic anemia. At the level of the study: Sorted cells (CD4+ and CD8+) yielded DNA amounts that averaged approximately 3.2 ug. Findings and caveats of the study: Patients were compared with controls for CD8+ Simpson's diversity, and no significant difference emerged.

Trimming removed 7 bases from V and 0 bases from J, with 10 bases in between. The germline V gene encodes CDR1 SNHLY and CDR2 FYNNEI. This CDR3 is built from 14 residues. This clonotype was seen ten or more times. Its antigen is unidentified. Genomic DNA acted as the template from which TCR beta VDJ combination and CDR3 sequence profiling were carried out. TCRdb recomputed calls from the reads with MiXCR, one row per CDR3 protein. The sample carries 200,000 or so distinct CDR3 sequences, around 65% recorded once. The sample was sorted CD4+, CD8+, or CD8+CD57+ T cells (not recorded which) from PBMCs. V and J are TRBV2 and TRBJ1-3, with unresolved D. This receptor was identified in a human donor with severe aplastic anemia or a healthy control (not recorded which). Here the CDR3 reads CASIGLDSGNTIYF. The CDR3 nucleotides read TGTGCCAGCATTGGACTGGACTCTGGAAACACCATATATTTT.